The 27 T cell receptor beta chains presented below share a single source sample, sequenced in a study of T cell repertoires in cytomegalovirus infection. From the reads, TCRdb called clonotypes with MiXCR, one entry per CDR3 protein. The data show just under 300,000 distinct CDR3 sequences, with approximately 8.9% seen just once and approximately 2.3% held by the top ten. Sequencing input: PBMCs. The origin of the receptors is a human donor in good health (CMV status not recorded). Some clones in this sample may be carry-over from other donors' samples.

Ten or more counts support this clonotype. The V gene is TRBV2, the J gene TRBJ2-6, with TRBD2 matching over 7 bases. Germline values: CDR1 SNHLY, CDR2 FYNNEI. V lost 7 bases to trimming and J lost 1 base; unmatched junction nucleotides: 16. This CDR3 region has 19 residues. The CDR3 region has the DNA TGTGCCAGCACGACACCACCGGGACTATATTCTTCTGGGGCCAACGTCCTGACTTTC. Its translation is CASTTPPGLYSSGANVLTF. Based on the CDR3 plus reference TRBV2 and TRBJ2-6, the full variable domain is EPEVTQTPSHQVTQMGQEVILRCVPISNHLYFYWYRQILGQKVEFLVSFYNNEISEKSEIFDDQFSVERPDGSNFTLKIRSTKLEDSAMYFCASTTPPGLYSSGANVLTFGAGSRLTVL.

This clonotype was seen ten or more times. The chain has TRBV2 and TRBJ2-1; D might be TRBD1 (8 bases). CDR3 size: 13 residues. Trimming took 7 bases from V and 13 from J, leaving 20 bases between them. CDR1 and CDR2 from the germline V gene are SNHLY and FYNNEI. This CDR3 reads CASTQGASGGQFF. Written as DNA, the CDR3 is TGTGCCAGCACCCAGGGGGCCTCGGGAGGACAGTTCTTC.

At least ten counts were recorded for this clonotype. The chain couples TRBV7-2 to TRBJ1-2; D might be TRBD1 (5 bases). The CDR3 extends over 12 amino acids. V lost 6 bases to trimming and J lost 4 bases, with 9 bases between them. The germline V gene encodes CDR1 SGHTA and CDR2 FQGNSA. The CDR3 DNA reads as TGTGCCAGCAGTCAGGACACCTATGGCTACACCTTC. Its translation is CASSQDTYGYTF.

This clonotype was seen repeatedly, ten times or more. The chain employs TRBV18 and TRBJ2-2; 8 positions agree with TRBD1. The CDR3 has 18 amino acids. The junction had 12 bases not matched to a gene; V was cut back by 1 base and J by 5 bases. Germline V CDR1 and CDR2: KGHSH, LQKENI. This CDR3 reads CASSPRAPGQGATGELFF. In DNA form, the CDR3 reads TGTGCCAGCTCACCACGGGCTCCAGGACAGGGCGCTACCGGGGAGCTGTTTTTT.

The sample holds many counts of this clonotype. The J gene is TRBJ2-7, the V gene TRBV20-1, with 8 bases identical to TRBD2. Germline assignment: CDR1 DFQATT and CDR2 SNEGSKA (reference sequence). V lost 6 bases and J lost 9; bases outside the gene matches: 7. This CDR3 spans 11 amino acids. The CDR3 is CSAPRGGGQYF. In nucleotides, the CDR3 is TGCAGTGCCCCTCGGGGGGGCGGGCAGTACTTC.

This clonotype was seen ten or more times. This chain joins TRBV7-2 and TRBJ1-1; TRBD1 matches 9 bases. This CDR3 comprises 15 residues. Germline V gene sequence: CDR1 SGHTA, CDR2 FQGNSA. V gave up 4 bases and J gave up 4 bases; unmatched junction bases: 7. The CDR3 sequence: CASSSTGTGTTEAFF. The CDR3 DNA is TGTGCCAGCAGCTCTACCGGGACAGGGACCACTGAAGCTTTCTTT.

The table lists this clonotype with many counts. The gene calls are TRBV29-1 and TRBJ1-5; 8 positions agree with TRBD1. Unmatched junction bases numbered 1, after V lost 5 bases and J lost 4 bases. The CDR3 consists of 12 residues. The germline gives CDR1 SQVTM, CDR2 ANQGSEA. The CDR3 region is CSVRQGNQPQHF. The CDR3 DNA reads TGCAGCGTTCGACAGGGGAATCAGCCCCAGCATTTT.

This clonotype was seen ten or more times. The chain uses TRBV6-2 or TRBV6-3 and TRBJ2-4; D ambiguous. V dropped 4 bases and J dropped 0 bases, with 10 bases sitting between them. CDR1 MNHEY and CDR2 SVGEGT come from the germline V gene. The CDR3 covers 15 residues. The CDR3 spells CASSFRALAKNIQYF. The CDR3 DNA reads TGTGCCAGCAGTTTCCGTGCTTTAGCCAAAAACATTCAGTACTTC.

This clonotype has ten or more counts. The CDR3 region has the DNA TGTGCCAGCAGCCTGACCGGGACAGGGAATCAGCCCCAGCATTTT. Translated: CASSLTGTGNQPQHF. J is TRBJ1-5 and V is TRBV7-2; 9 bases line up with TRBD1. The ends lost 5 bases at V and 4 bases at J; junction bases unmatched: 6. Germline CDR1 SGHTA, CDR2 FQGNSA. This CDR3 has 15 amino acids.

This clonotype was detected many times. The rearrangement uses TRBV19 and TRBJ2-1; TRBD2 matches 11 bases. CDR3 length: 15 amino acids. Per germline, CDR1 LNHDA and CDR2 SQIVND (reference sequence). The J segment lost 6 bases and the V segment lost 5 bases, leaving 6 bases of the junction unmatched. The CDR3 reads CASSWGLAVPNEQFF. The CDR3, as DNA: TGTGCCAGTAGTTGGGGACTAGCGGTACCCAATGAGCAGTTCTTC.

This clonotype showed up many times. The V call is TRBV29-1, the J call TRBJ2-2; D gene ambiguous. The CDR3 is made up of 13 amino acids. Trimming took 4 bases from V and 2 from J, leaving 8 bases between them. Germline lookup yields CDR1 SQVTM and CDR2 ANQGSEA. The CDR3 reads CSVANTNTGELFF. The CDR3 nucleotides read TGCAGCGTTGCGAACACCAACACCGGGGAGCTGTTTTTT.

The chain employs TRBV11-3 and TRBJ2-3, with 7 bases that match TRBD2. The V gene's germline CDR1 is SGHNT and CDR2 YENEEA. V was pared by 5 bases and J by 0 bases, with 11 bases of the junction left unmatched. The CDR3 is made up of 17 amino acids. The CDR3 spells CASSTGTTSLSTDTQYF. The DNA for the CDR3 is TGTGCCAGCAGCACCGGGACTACATCACTTAGCACAGATACGCAGTATTTT.

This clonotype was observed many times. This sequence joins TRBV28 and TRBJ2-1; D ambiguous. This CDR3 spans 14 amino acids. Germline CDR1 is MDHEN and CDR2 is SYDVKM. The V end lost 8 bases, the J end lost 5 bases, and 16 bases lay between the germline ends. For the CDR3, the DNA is TGTGCCAGCGGATCCCCACATGGCGACAATGAGCAGTTCTTC. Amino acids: CASGSPHGDNEQFF.

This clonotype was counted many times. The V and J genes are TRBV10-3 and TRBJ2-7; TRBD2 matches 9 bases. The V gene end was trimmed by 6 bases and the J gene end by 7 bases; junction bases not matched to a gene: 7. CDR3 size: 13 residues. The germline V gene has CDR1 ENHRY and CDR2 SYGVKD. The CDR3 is CAIRASGEREQYV. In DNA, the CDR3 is TGTGCCATCAGGGCTAGCGGGGAAAGGGAGCAGTACGTC.

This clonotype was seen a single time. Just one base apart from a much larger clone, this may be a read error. In DNA form, the CDR3 reads TGTACCAGCAGTTTATCGCTAAGTCGCCCAGATACGCAGTATTTT. Protein product: CTSSLSLSRPDTQYF. This chain links TRBV27 with TRBJ2-3, with no clear D. Germline assignment: CDR1 MNHEY and CDR2 SMNVEV (reference sequence). This CDR3 contains 15 residues.

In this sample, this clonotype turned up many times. The DNA for the CDR3 is TGTGCCCAGCAAAGCAGGCCCAATCAGCCCCAGCATTTT. This translates into CAQQSRPNQPQHF. The chain combines TRBV2 with TRBJ1-5; D unclear. The V and J ends lost 11 bases and 3 bases respectively, with 14 bases between them. Germline V gene data show CDR1 as SNHLY and CDR2 as FYNNEI. The CDR3 is 13 amino acids.

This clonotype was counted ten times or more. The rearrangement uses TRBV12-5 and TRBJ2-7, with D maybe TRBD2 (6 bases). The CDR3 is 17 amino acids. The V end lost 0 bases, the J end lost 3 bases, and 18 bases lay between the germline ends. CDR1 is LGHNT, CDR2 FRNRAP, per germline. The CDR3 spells CASGLVHWEEEYYEQYF. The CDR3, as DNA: TGTGCTAGTGGTTTGGTACACTGGGAGGAGGAGTACTACGAGCAGTACTTC.

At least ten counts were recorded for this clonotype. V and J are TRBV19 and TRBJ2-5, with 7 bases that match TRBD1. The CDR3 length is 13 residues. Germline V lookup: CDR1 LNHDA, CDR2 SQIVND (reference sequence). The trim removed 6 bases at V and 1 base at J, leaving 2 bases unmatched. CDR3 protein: CASRRGPQETQYF. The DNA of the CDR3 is TGTGCCAGTAGGAGGGGGCCCCAAGAGACCCAGTACTTC.

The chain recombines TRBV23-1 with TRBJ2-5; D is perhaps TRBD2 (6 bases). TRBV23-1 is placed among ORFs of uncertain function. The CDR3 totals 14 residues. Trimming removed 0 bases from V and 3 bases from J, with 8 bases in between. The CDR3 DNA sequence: TGCGCCAGCAGTCAATCAGGGGAGGAAGAGACCCAGTACTTC. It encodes CASSQSGEEETQYF.

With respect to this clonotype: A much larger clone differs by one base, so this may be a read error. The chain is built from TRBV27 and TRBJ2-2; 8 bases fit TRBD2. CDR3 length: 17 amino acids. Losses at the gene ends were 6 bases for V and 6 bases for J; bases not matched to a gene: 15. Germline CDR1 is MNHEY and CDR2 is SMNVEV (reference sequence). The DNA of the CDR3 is TGTGCCAGCAGCCTACGGTTTTCGGGGGGGCGCTCCGGGGAGCTGTTTTTT. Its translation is CASSLRFSGGRSGELFF.

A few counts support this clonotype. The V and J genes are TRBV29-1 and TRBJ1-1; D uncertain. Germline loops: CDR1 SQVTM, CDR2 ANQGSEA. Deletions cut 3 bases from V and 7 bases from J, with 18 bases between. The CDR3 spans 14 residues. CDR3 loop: CSVDSAGGRIEAFF. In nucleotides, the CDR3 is TGCAGCGTTGATTCGGCGGGTGGTCGGATTGAAGCTTTCTTT. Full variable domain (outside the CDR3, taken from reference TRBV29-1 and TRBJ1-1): SAVISQKPSRDICQRGTSLTIQCQVDSQVTMMFWYRQQPGQSLTLIATANQGSEATYESGFVIDKFPISRPNLTFSTLTVSNMSPEDSSIYLCSVDSAGGRIEAFFGQGTRLTVV.

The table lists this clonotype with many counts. CDR3 sequence reads: CASSLGGSGLGETQYF. CDR3 DNA: TGTGCCAGCAGCTTAGGGGGTAGCGGCCTCGGGGAGACCCAGTACTTC. The chain links TRBV7-2 to TRBJ2-5; D perhaps matches TRBD2 (6 bases). The germline V gene encodes CDR1 SGHTA and CDR2 FQGNSA. Trimming took off 1 base at V and 5 bases at J, with 17 bases between the two ends. This CDR3 is 16 amino acids long.

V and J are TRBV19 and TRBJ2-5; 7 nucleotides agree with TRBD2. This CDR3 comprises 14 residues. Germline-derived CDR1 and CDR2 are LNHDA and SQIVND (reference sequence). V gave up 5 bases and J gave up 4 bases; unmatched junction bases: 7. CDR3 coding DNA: TGTGCCAGTAGTTTAGGACGGGAGGCAGAGACCCAGTACTTC. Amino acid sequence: CASSLGREAETQYF.

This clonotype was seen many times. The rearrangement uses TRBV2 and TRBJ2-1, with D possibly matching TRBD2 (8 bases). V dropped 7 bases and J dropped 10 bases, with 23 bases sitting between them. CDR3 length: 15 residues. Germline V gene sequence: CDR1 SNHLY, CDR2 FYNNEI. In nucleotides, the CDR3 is TGTGCCAGCACCCCCGGGGGGGGAGGGGGCCGGGAGCAGTTCTTC. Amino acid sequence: CASTPGGGGGREQFF.

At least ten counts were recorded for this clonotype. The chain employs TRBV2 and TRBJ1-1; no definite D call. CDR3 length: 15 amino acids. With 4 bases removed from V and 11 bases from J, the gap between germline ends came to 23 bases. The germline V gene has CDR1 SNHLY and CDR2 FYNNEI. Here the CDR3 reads CASSVNQKGPPVAFF. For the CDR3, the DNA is TGTGCCAGCAGTGTTAATCAGAAGGGCCCGCCCGTGGCTTTCTTT.

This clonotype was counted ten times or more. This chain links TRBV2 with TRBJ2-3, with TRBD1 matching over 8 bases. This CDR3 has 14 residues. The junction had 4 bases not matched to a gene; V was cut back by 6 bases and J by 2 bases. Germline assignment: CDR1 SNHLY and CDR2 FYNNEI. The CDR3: CASSQGANTDTQYF. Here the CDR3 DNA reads TGTGCCAGCAGCCAGGGGGCTAACACAGATACGCAGTATTTT.

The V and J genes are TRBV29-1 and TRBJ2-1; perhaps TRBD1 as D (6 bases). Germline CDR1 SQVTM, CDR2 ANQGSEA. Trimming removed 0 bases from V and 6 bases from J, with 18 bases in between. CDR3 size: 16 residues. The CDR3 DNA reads TGCAGCGTTGAAGATAGAGGGGGTGCCCGTTTCAATGAGCAGTTCTTC. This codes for CSVEDRGGARFNEQFF.